The T cell receptor (beta chain) under discussion was sequenced for a study of T-cell memory formation after mild COVID-19. TCRdb processed the 5' RACE reads anew with MiXCR; each CDR3 protein has one entry. The sample records about 82,000 distinct CDR3 sequences, around 16% being singletons. Broader study findings: Cross-reactive memory appears to have joined, as suggested by some responding clones showing up in pre-infection memory.

Turning to this clonotype: Its target is unknown.

The ends were cut back, 5 bases at V and 12 bases at J, with 26 bases in the middle. The CDR3 has 16 residues. CDR1 and CDR2 (germline): SGHVS, FQNEAQ. Sequenced sample: PBMCs or a T cell subset sorted from them (not recorded which). J is TRBJ2-1 and V is TRBV7-8; perhaps TRBD2 as D (7 bases). This sequence originates from a man between 18 and 35 years old who had mild COVID-19 (a few samples of this study predate the infection). Cell type and time point are not known. DNA for the CDR3: TGTGCCAGCAGCCCATGGACGCGGGGGCCGGTTTTTGGGCAGTTCTTC. Its translation is CASSPWTRGPVFGQFF.